This TCR beta chain was captured in a study of cytomegalovirus exposure and HLA in healthy donors. Regarding donors, all were healthy bone marrow donors. With 60 Vbeta and 13 Jbeta primers, the PCR was carried out. Sequenced by immunoSEQ multiplex PCR; TCRdb stores in-frame clones only, minus some. The sample records more than 200,000 clones, about two thirds being singletons. Trimming removed 0 bases from V and 2 bases from J; junction bases left unmatched: 9. This CDR3 has 18 amino acids. The germline V gene encodes CDR1 SGDLS and CDR2 YYNGEE. Of note for this clone: Its matching antigen is unknown.

Regarding the study as a whole: The study listed approximately 160 cytomegalovirus-associated TCR beta chains. About 87% or about 30% of the time was how often most TCR beta V segments were productive, according to an earlier analysis. V- and J-gene trimming of TCR beta was linked (in a later analysis) to a missense DCLRE1C variant.

The sequence was collected from a man in his forties or fifties in good health and CMV-seropositive. Material: PBMCs. The J gene is TRBJ2-3, the V gene TRBV9; 10 bases are shared with TRBD1. The CDR3 DNA follows: TGTGCCAGCAGCGTAGCTCCCGGGACAGGGGCTTCCACAGATACGCAGTATTTT. Translation gives CASSVAPGTGASTDTQYF.